This is a list of T cell receptor beta chains from one sample in a study of tumor-infiltrating lymphocytes in primary liver carcinoma. Using its own MiXCR run on the multiplex PCR reads, TCRdb lists one record per CDR3 protein. The sample includes over 250,000 distinct CDR3 sequences, around 50% of them seen just once. Sequenced sample: peripheral blood. All receptors come from a woman aged 25 to 39 with primary liver carcinoma and hepatitis B virus infection. CDR3s include the opening cysteine and the closing phenylalanine or tryptophan. A D gene is named only where the DNA matches it firmly. A clone size is listed for some rows: how often the clone was seen (once, few, many), or a class if it is expanded.

TRBV4-1	-	once	TRBJ2-7	CASSQKDRASYEQYF	TGCGCCAGCAGCCAAAAGGACAGAGCCTCCTACGAGCAGTACTTC
TRBV4-3	-	-	TRBJ1-5	CACSQERTEGGQPQHF	TGCGCCTGCAGCCAAGAGAGGACAGAAGGCGGTCAGCCCCAGCATTTT
TRBV12-5	-	-	TRBJ2-3	CVSGLVLRDPTDTQYF	TGTGTTAGTGGTTTGGTACTCCGGGACCCCACAGATACGCAGTATTTT
TRBV12-3/TRBV12-4	-	-	TRBJ2-7	CPSRMSGYTYEQYF	TGTCCCAGCCGAATGTCGGGTTATACATACGAGCAGTACTTC
TRBV29-1	-	few	TRBJ1-4	CSVDERGGGEKLFF	TGCAGCGTTGATGAACGGGGGGGCGGTGAAAAACTGTTTTTT
TRBV11-3	-	-	TRBJ2-3	CASIYAEVRTDTQYF	TGTGCCAGCATCTATGCGGAAGTTCGGACAGATACGCAGTATTTT
TRBV11-2	-	-	TRBJ2-1	CASSLHRQNEQFF	TGTGCCAGCAGCTTGCATCGACAGAATGAGCAGTTCTTC
TRBV6-5	-	-	TRBJ1-1	CASSTRTRASEALF	TGTGCCAGCAGCACTAGAACTCGGGCCTCTGAAGCTCTCTTT
TRBV4-3	-	many	TRBJ1-1	CASSQAVSGWGTEAFF	TGCGCCAGCAGCCAAGCGGTATCAGGGTGGGGGACTGAAGCTTTCTTT
TRBV12-3/TRBV12-4	-	-	TRBJ1-1	CASSNRRMNAEAFF	TGTGCCAGCAGTAACAGGAGGATGAACGCTGAAGCTTTCTTT